These T cell receptor beta chains were read from a single sample in a study of blood T cell repertoires in COVID-19. Generated by immunoSEQ multiplex PCR, the TCRdb table keeps only in-frame clones and is missing some. The sample consists of about 180,000 clones, about 80% of them appearing once. Sequenced: PBMCs or T cells enriched from blood (not recorded which). The receptors were sampled from a man in his fifties or sixties who had been exposed to COVID-19. Each CDR3 is given with its conserved first and last residue. The order of the fields is CDR3 protein, V gene, J gene.

CASQDRGLANTGELFF	TRBV9	TRBJ2-2
CASSLMIADNEQFF	TRBV6-5	TRBJ2-1
CASTGGGGLSGANVLTF	TRBV5-1	TRBJ2-6
CASSDQREVGEQFF	TRBV6-4	TRBJ2-1
CASSIGHLVYQETQYF	TRBV19	TRBJ2-5
CASTLQGTVETQYF	TRBV28	TRBJ2-5
CASAETGTTYNEQFF	TRBV4-3	TRBJ2-1
CASSEGLAVYEQYF	TRBV10-2	TRBJ2-7
CASSLLTGHTEAFF	TRBV28	TRBJ1-1
CASSPGQEGYGYTF	TRBV5-4	TRBJ1-2
CASSPRTGESGYTF	TRBV27	TRBJ1-2
CAWRDRANTEAFF	TRBV30	TRBJ1-1
CSASRQGVRNEQFF	TRBV20-1	TRBJ2-1
CATGVGTSPNTQYF	TRBV7-2	TRBJ2-3
CASSLGGSGRPIYEQYF	TRBV11-2	TRBJ2-7
CASSQGTANQPQHF	TRBV28	TRBJ1-5
CASSNAQRDSPLHF	TRBV4-3	TRBJ1-6
CASGLGMTGGNQPQHF	TRBV5-5	TRBJ1-5
CASSPPGANYGYTF	TRBV6-6	TRBJ1-2
CASSFPRKGNTEAFF	TRBV5-4	TRBJ1-1
CASSLDRGHTDTQYF	TRBV7-3	TRBJ2-3
CASSQDRLRGGQGYTF	TRBV4-3	TRBJ1-2
CASSFFGRGMNTEAFF	TRBV27	TRBJ1-1
CASSSWGVYSTQFF	TRBV5-6	TRBJ2-1
CASSPLGGTGTEAFF	TRBV7-9	TRBJ1-1
CASSWTSGVTGELFF	TRBV5-6	TRBJ2-2
CASIGGPGMGQGNTGELFF	TRBV4-2	TRBJ2-2
CASSFYGGPATNEKLFF	TRBV7-2	TRBJ1-4
CASRSGRWDEQFF	TRBV25-1	TRBJ2-1
CASSQAGVGGPYGYTF	TRBV3-1/TRBV3-2	TRBJ1-2